This T cell receptor beta chain originates from a study of human T cells and chemical hapten exposure. Study information: Throughout the roughly 26-week study, diphenylcyclopropenone was applied weekly to the patients' scalps. Patch tests applied 0.01% DPC to the upper back, read at 6 days. Per-sample TCR yield variability stemmed mainly from small pooled library volume differences. Study findings and constraints: While controls formed fewer of them, expanded TCRs formed significantly more large CDR3 similarity clusters.

The time point was: patch test 2, 6 weeks after DPC sensitization. Treatment: therapeutic diphenylcyclopropenone sensitization with weekly scalp DPC. This CDR3 region has 15 residues. Trimming removed 0 bases from V and 1 base from J, with 13 bases in between. Per the germline V gene, CDR1 is DFQATT and CDR2 is SNEGSKA (reference sequence). This clonotype was seen only a few times. What it binds is not known. TCRdb re-called the RACE reads through MiXCR, storing one row per CDR3 protein. In the table there are some 90,000 distinct CDR3 sequences, about an eighth of which are singletons. The chain carries TRBV20-1 and TRBJ2-7; D possibly corresponds to TRBD2 (5 bases). This TCR was sampled from a woman between 40 and 50 years old with alopecia areata. Some clones in this sample may be carry-over from other donors' samples. The source material was whole blood, sampled in connection with sensitization to the hapten diphenylcyclopropenone (DPC). The DNA for the CDR3 is TGCAGTGCTAGAGATCAGGTTAGCGTGTCCTACGAGCAGTACTTC. Protein sequence: CSARDQVSVSYEQYF.